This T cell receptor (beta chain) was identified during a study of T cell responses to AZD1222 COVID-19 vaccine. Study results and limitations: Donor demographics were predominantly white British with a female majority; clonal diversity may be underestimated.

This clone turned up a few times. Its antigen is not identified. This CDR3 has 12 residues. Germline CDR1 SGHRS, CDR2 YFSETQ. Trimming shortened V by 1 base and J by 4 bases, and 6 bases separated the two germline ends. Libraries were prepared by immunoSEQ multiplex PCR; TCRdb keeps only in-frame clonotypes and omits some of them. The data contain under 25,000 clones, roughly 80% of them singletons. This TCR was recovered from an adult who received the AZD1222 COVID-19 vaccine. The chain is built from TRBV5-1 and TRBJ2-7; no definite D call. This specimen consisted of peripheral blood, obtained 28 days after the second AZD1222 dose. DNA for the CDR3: TGCGCCAGCAGCTTGCTGGGATACGAGCAGTACTTC. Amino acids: CASSLLGYEQYF.